This T cell receptor beta chain originates from a study of blood T cell repertoires in COVID-19 (dated by TCRdb to the early 2020s). General notes on the study: Samples covering the acute and convalescent phases of COVID-19 were provided by collaborators in the United States, Italy and Spain. The samples were drawn from two sources: the first 160 participants of the ongoing ImmuneRACE study, and 1,000 to 1,500 subjects contributed by 6 global collaborators. The dataset comprised deeply sampled blood TCRbeta repertoires from subjects exposed to, actively infected with, or recovered from COVID-19. The repertoires were released in a freely available public database meant as a resource for research on the immune response to SARS-CoV-2. The prospective study material was composed of cDNA or gDNA derived from T cells, B-cell-depleted T cells, or PBMCs. Nearly every sample came with metadata listing a de-identified subject ID, COVID-19 status, age in years and sex. HLA class I and class II types, where available, came from metadata supplied by the sample provider rather than from assay-based typing.

TCRbeta CDR3 regions were amplified from genomic DNA by means of the immunoSEQ Assay, a bias-controlled multiplex PCR. Processing in the source paper ran as follows. Nucleated cell counts per sample were estimated from amplification of reference gene primers within the assay. To quantify the absolute abundance of each unique TCRbeta CDR3 rearrangement, sequence reads were collapsed and filtered. Productive Simpson clonality was computed per sample as the square root of Simpson's diversity index over productive rearrangements. Sourced from immuneACCESS, this table was stored by TCRdb with only in-frame sequences that have V and J called. A share of the clones is absent; for the studies checked, an unresolved V gene accounts for under half, and the remainder has no known explanation. Clone size and V and J calls were adopted from that table, with D and trimming inferred from the DNA. This sample has tens of thousands of clones in its table, and more than 65% of those were observed once. The ten largest clonotypes hold 2.5% to 3.5% of the sample.

The study at large found these results: The quantity of clinical and demographic metadata differed by source and by participant and was supplied without curation.

For CDR1 and CDR2, the germline V gene lists SGHRS and YFSETQ. From V the trimming removes 7 bases and from J it removes 1 base, while the gene matches leave 6 bases of the junction unaccounted for. Spanning cysteine to phenylalanine, the CDR3 consists of 15 amino acids. Only the CDR3 portion is preserved as DNA: 45 bases, with reading frame beginning at the first base. In Seattle, one collaborating source enrolled patients while the infection was active and tracked those patients longitudinally over the course of disease. Whole blood was collected in K2EDTA tubes by collaborating institutions according to the institutions' own protocols. Collaborator samples were shipped for TCRbeta analysis as frozen whole blood, isolated PBMCs, or DNA extracted from either sample type. This clone was seen more than once but under ten times. Its specific antigen is unknown. The input lacks base qualities; no much larger clone sits a single base away.

The chain joins TRBV5-1 to TRBJ2-2, and 8 junction bases match TRBD1. The origin of this receptor is a man aged 65 to 79 with COVID-19, enrolled during active disease. Sequencing was carried out using peripheral blood. At the DNA level, the sequence is TGCGCCAGCGGACTGGGACAGGTGAACACCGGGGAGCTGTTTTTT. This sequence encodes CASGLGQVNTGELFF.